Following are 9 T cell receptor beta chains from one sample sequenced in a study of blood T cell repertoires in COVID-19. Repertoires were generated with immunoSEQ multiplex PCR, while TCRdb's copy carries only in-frame clones and drops some. The sample has about 110,000 clones; about 80% are singletons. The sample comprised peripheral blood. These receptors all come from a woman between 45 and 65 years old with acute or convalescent COVID-19.

This clone was counted a few times. The chain combines TRBV5-6 with TRBJ1-1, with a possible D match to TRBD1 (6 bases). The CDR3 spans 16 residues. Germline loops: CDR1 SGHDT, CDR2 YYEEEE. V was cut by 4 bases and J by 0 bases, with 16 bases left in between. The CDR3 DNA reads as TGTGCCAGCAGCCGATACGAACAGGGTCTGAACACTGAAGCTTTCTTT. It translates to CASSRYEQGLNTEAFF.

The chain joins TRBV6-5 to TRBJ2-5; D gene uncertain. In germline, CDR1 is MNHEY, CDR2 SVGAGI. V shed 5 bases and J shed 3 bases, with 4 bases lying between them. The length of the CDR3 is 11 residues. The CDR3, as DNA: TGTGCCAGCAGTCTTAAAGAGACCCAGTACTTC. Residues: CASSLKETQYF.

This chain links TRBV5-1 with TRBJ1-6; 9 nucleotides agree with TRBD1. CDR1 and CDR2 (germline): SGHRS, YFSETQ. The V and J ends lost 4 bases and 9 bases, in that order; junction bases with no gene match: 5. The CDR3 spans 14 residues. The CDR3 region is CASSPTGGPSPLHF. The CDR3 DNA follows: TGCGCCAGCAGCCCTACAGGGGGCCCTTCACCCCTCCACTTT.

V is TRBV6-6 and J is TRBJ1-4, with 10 bases fitting TRBD1. Germline V gives CDR1 MNHNY, CDR2 SVGAGI (reference sequence). The CDR3 sequence is 14 residues long. J lost 8 bases, V lost 8 bases, and 8 bases had no gene match. The CDR3 here is CASRLGQGYEKLFF. The CDR3 DNA sequence: TGTGCCAGCCGACTGGGACAGGGGTACGAAAAACTGTTTTTT.

The chain joins TRBV27 to TRBJ2-7, with 8 bases fitting TRBD1. The CDR3 covers 14 residues. CDR1 is MNHEY and CDR2 is SMNVEV in the germline V gene (reference sequence). Germline trimming cut 3 bases from V and 7 bases from J; bases unmatched to any gene: 8. The CDR3 DNA is TGTGCCAGCAGTTTTCTGGACAGGGAAGGTGAGCAGTACTTC. This sequence encodes CASSFLDREGEQYF.

This clone showed up just once. The CDR3 DNA reads TGCGCCAGCAGCCGAGGCGGCAAAGATACGCAGTATTTT. Its protein is CASSRGGKDTQYF. The chain is built from TRBV4-1 and TRBJ2-3, with D unclear. Germline V gene lookup returns CDR1 MGHRA and CDR2 YSYEKL. Trimming pared 4 bases from V and 5 bases from J, leaving 10 bases between. The CDR3 sequence is 13 residues long.

V gene TRBV19 combines with J gene TRBJ1-2, with D perhaps matching TRBD1 (5 bases). CDR1 and CDR2 (germline): LNHDA, SQIVND (reference sequence). This CDR3 has 13 amino acids. Trimming shortened V by 2 bases and J by 6 bases, and 10 bases separated the two germline ends. The CDR3 spells CASSIRDSDGYTF. The CDR3 DNA reads as TGTGCCAGTAGTATAAGGGACTCCGATGGCTACACCTTC.

The chain recombines TRBV4-1 with TRBJ1-2; maybe TRBD1 (6 bases). The CDR3 contains 15 residues. Per germline, CDR1 MGHRA and CDR2 YSYEKL. Between the trimmed V and J ends, which lost 2 bases and 5 bases, there was a span of 15 bases. CDR3 residues: CASSQPARGEYGYTF. The CDR3 DNA reads TGCGCCAGCAGCCAACCAGCCAGGGGAGAGTATGGCTACACCTTC.

Here the CDR3 DNA reads TGCAGCTTCTTCTCCTACAATGAGCAGTTCTTC. This sequence encodes CSFFSYNEQFF. V usage is TRBV29-1 and J usage is TRBJ2-1, with D unclear. This CDR3 comprises 11 residues. V shed 8 bases and J shed 0 bases, with 5 bases lying between them. Germline-derived CDR1 and CDR2 are SQVTM and ANQGSEA.